Sequencing of this TCR beta chain was carried out in a study of control samples from healthy donors and cancer patients. The germline V gene has CDR1 SGHNT and CDR2 YYREEE (reference sequence). V was cut by 4 bases and J by 4 bases, with 17 bases left in between. CDR3 length equals 15 residues. Here immunoSEQ multiplex PCR was the method, and the copy in TCRdb shows in-frame clones only, minus some. Of approximately 97,000 clones in the sample, 70% to 90% were seen once. The chain couples TRBV5-4 to TRBJ2-5; D is ambiguous. This sequence was found in a man aged 25 to 40 in good health. Sequenced: blood. The CDR3 protein is CASSQNSARGETQYF. The CDR3 DNA sequence: TGTGCCAGCAGCCAGAACTCCGCCCGAGGAGAGACCCAGTACTTC.